This T cell receptor (beta chain) was sequenced for a study of CD8 T cells in ankylosing spondylitis. Study results and limitations: A TCR beta motif of eight or nine highly homologous variants seemed to mark ankylosing spondylitis blood. Reports say disease-linked clones showed up significantly more in matched ankylosing spondylitis synovial fluid.

Per the germline V gene, CDR1 is LGHNA and CDR2 is YNFKEQ. The CDR3 is made up of 15 amino acids. V lost 2 bases, J lost 4 bases, and 14 bases lay in between. Using its own MiXCR run on the 5' RACE reads, TCRdb lists one record per CDR3 protein. Among 700,000 to 1,000,000 distinct CDR3 sequences, 10% to 15% were seen once, and the ten largest hold under 0.6%. Comment on this clonotype: Its target is not known.

This clonotype was sampled from a male donor with ankylosing spondylitis. Source material: blood, either unsorted or a sorted T cell fraction (not recorded which). The V and J genes are TRBV4-2 and TRBJ2-5, with a possible D match to TRBD1 (6 bases). The CDR3 DNA follows: TGTGCCAGCAGCCAATCCCTTTGGGGGCGAGAGACCCAGTACTTC. Its protein product is CASSQSLWGRETQYF.